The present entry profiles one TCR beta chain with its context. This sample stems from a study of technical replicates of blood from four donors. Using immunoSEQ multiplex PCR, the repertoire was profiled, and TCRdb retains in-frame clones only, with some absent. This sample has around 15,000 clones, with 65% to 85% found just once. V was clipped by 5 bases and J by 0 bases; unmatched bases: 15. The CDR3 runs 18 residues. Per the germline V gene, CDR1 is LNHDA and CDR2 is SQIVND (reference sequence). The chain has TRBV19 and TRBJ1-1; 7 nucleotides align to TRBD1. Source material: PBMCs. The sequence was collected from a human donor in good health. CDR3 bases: TGTGCCAGTAGTTCACGCACAGGGGTTAGAAATATGAACACTGAAGCTTTCTTT. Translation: CASSSRTGVRNMNTEAFF. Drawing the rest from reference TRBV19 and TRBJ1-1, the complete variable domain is DGGITQSPKYLFRKEGQNVTLSCEQNLNHDAMYWYRQDPGQGLRLIYYSQIVNDFQKGDIAEGYSVSREKKESFPLTVTSAQKNPTAFYLCASSSRTGVRNMNTEAFFGQGTRLTVV.